This TCR beta chain was profiled in a study of control samples from healthy donors and cancer patients. This table comes from immunoSEQ multiplex PCR, and its TCRdb copy is limited to in-frame clones, with some not included. This table holds under 150,000 clones, 70% to 90% found once. V shed 3 bases and J shed 4 bases, with 8 bases lying between them. The CDR3 sequence is 13 residues long. Looked up from germline, CDR1 is SGHAT and CDR2 is FQDESV (reference sequence). V and J are TRBV11-1 and TRBJ2-3; D not certain. This receptor was identified in a woman in her 70s in good health. The specimen sequenced was blood. CDR3 DNA sequence: TGTGCCAGCAGCTTTTCCGCCCCAGATACGCAGTATTTT. Its translation is CASSFSAPDTQYF.